The rows below give T cell receptor beta chains drawn from one sample of a study of blood T cells in healthy people across ages. One entry per CDR3 protein results from TCRdb running MiXCR on the 5' RACE reads. There are fewer than 800,000 distinct CDR3 sequences in the sample; 45% to 50% occur only once, and roughly a third lies in the top ten. Sequencing used blood. These receptors were obtained from a woman aged 55-69 years in good health. CDR3s include the opening cysteine and the closing phenylalanine or tryptophan. The order of the fields is clone size, J gene, V gene, D gene, CDR3 DNA, CDR3 protein. D genes are given only for firm matches. Clone size is stated in some rows and not others, as once, few, many or a class when expanded.

>few|TRBJ2-7|TRBV7-9|TRBD2
TGTGCCAGCAGCGCAACGAGACTAGCGGGAAGCGAGCAGTACTTC
CASSATRLAGSEQYF
>.|TRBJ1-4|TRBV12-3/TRBV12-4|TRBD1
TGTGCCAGCAGTATAGTGGGACAGGGTCATGAAAAACTGTTTTTT
CASSIVGQGHEKLFF
>few|TRBJ2-5|TRBV7-9|TRBD2
TGTGCCAGCAGCTTATTTACTAGCGGGAGTTATAGAGAGACCCAGTACTTC
CASSLFTSGSYRETQYF
>few|TRBJ2-2|TRBV12-3/TRBV12-4|.
TGTGCCAGCAGTCTTCACACCGGGGAGCTGTTTTTT
CASSLHTGELFF
>few|TRBJ2-7|TRBV20-1|TRBD1
TGCAGTGCTAGGGGGAGCAAAGCCGGGACAGGGCGGTACGAGCAGTACTTC
CSARGSKAGTGRYEQYF
>.|TRBJ1-1|TRBV20-1|.
TGCAGTGCTAGACCCCTAGGAGACACTGAAGCTTTCTTT
CSARPLGDTEAFF
>.|TRBJ2-1|TRBV18|TRBD2
TGTGCCAGCTCACCGCCGGGACTAGCGGGCCGCAATGAGCAGTTCTTC
CASSPPGLAGRNEQFF
>.|TRBJ2-2|TRBV28|TRBD1
TGTGCCAGCAGTAACAGGGGGATCGGGGAGCTGTTTTTT
CASSNRGIGELFF
>.|TRBJ1-5|TRBV7-2|.
TGTGCCAGCAGCCTTGACAGCCACAATCAGCCCCAGCATTTT
CASSLDSHNQPQHF
>.|TRBJ2-1|TRBV7-2|TRBD2
TGTGCCAGCAGTGGGGGACTAGGCAATGAGCAGTTCTTC
CASSGGLGNEQFF
>few|TRBJ2-1|TRBV20-1|.
TGCAGTGCTAGTCCCCTAACGGCCTCCTCCTACAATGAGCAGTTCTTC
CSASPLTASSYNEQFF
>.|TRBJ2-1|TRBV7-9|.
TGTGCCAGCAGCTCTAGCGCTAGCTGGAATGAGCAGTTCTTC
CASSSSASWNEQFF
>.|TRBJ2-7|TRBV18|.
TGTGCCAGCTCACCGTCACAGGATTTCTCCTACGAGCAGTACTTC
CASSPSQDFSYEQYF
>.|TRBJ1-1|TRBV6-2/TRBV6-3|.
TGTGCCAGCAGTTATCCCAGGGGTGCGGCTTTCTTT
CASSYPRGAAFF
>.|TRBJ2-1|TRBV29-1|.
TGCAGCGTGGGGAAGGGGGGAAGGAGGTACAATGAACAGTTCTTC
CSVGKGGRRYNEQFF
>few|TRBJ2-7|TRBV18|TRBD1
TGTGCCAGCTCACCCCGGACAGGAACGTCCTACGAGCAGTACTTC
CASSPRTGTSYEQYF
>few|TRBJ1-5|TRBV5-5|.
TGTGCCAGCAGCTTGGACGGGACCAATCAGCCCCAGCATTTT
CASSLDGTNQPQHF
>.|TRBJ2-1|TRBV5-6|.
TGTGCCAGCAGCTTAGGGGAGAGCTCCTACGAGCAGTTCTTC
CASSLGESSYEQFF
>many|TRBJ1-4|TRBV5-1|TRBD1
TGCGCCAGCAGCTGGGAAGGACAGGGTAATGAAAAACTGTTTTTT
CASSWEGQGNEKLFF
>.|TRBJ1-1|TRBV20-1|.
TGCAGTGCTAGTAAGGTGAAGTCGGCTTACACTGAAGCTTTCTTT
CSASKVKSAYTEAFF
>.|TRBJ2-7|TRBV6-2/TRBV6-3|.
TGTGCCAGCAGTTACCGACCCCGCTACGAGCAGTACTTC
CASSYRPRYEQYF
>.|TRBJ2-1|TRBV29-1|.
TGCAGCGTTGAAACCCCGAGCTCCTACAATGAGCAGTTCTTC
CSVETPSSYNEQFF
>many|TRBJ1-4|TRBV6-1|.
TGTGCCACGCGCTCCTCCCGGGCCTCCATCCGGGATGAAAAACTGTTTTTT
CATRSSRASIRDEKLFF
>.|TRBJ2-2|TRBV27|TRBD2
TGTGCCAGCAGTGGCGGGAGGGCGAACACCGGGGAGCTGTTTTTT
CASSGGRANTGELFF
>few|TRBJ2-7|TRBV7-2|.
TGTGCCAGCAGCTTGTTCCAGGGAGGCGAGCAGTACTTC
CASSLFQGGEQYF
>.|TRBJ2-7|TRBV3-1|.
TGTGCCAGCAGCCCCTTCGGAGCCGAGCAGTACTTC
CASSPFGAEQYF
>.|TRBJ2-1|TRBV4-2|.
TGTGCCAGCGGCTATAGCGTCTACAATGAGCAGTTCTTC
CASGYSVYNEQFF
>.|TRBJ2-1|TRBV20-1|.
TGCAGTGCTAGAGATCAGGGGACGGGGAGCTCCTACAATGAGCAGTTCTTC
CSARDQGTGSSYNEQFF
>many|TRBJ2-7|TRBV6-1|TRBD1
TGTGCCAGCAGCCGGACAGGGGGCTCCTACGAGCAGTACTTC
CASSRTGGSYEQYF
>once|TRBJ2-7|TRBV6-2/TRBV6-3|.
TGTGCCGGCAGGCCCGGAGGATACGAGCAGTACTTC
CAGRPGGYEQYF
>.|TRBJ1-2|TRBV29-1|TRBD1
TGCAGCGCCGTGACAGGGCTGCCTGGCTACACCTTC
CSAVTGLPGYTF
>.|TRBJ1-2|TRBV7-9|.
TGTGCCAGCAGCTTCATCAGCTATGGCTACACCTTC
CASSFISYGYTF
>few|TRBJ1-2|TRBV20-1|.
TGCAGTGCCTCCCCGGTTGGGGGCTACACCTTC
CSASPVGGYTF
>once|TRBJ2-5|TRBV28|.
TGTGCCAGCAGCCAACTAGCTGCCTCCTACAATGAGCAGTACTTC
CASSQLAASYNEQYF
>.|TRBJ2-3|TRBV25-1|.
TGTGCCAGCAGTGAATCGACTTTAACGCAGTATTTT
CASSESTLTQYF
>.|TRBJ2-7|TRBV28|.
TGTGCCAGCAGTGGACCGGGACACGGGCTCTTTAACTACGAGCAGTACTTC
CASSGPGHGLFNYEQYF
>once|TRBJ2-1|TRBV5-4|TRBD2
TGTGCCAGCAGCTCGCCTAGCGGGACCCTGTACAATGAGCAGTTCTTC
CASSSPSGTLYNEQFF
>few|TRBJ2-7|TRBV28|TRBD2
TGTGCCAGCAGCCAGGGTTCTAGCGGGCCCTACGAGCAGTACTTC
CASSQGSSGPYEQYF
>.|TRBJ2-5|TRBV20-1|TRBD2
TGCAGTGCTAGAGATTTGTCCTTGTCTAGCGGGAGCCAAGAGACCCAGTACTTC
CSARDLSLSSGSQETQYF
>.|TRBJ2-3|TRBV30|TRBD2
TGTGCCTGGATTCGAGGGACTAGCGGGACAACAGATACGCAGTATTTT
CAWIRGTSGTTDTQYF
>few|TRBJ1-4|TRBV7-2|.
TGTGCCAGCAGCCCCCAGGGTTCGACTAATGAAAAACTGTTTTTT
CASSPQGSTNEKLFF
>.|TRBJ2-2|TRBV7-3|TRBD2
TGTGCCAGCGGAACCCCTAGCGGGTCGTACACCGGGGAGCTGTTTTTT
CASGTPSGSYTGELFF
>few|TRBJ1-1|TRBV7-3|.
TGTGCCAGCAGCCATCACGTCGGGGGACGGGTCACTGAAGCTTTCTTT
CASSHHVGGRVTEAFF
>few|TRBJ2-5|TRBV5-6|.
TGTGCCAGCAGCTTGTATAGCGCTTACTCCCAAGAGACCCAGTACTTC
CASSLYSAYSQETQYF
>.|TRBJ2-5|TRBV28|TRBD2
TGTGCCAGCAGTAGAGGGGGACTAGCGGGAGGCGGTGAGACCCAGTACTTC
CASSRGGLAGGGETQYF
>.|TRBJ2-2|TRBV7-2|.
TGTGCCAGCAGCTTAGGACTAGTCGACGGGGAGCTGTTTTTT
CASSLGLVDGELFF
>.|TRBJ1-2|TRBV14|.
TGTGCCAGCAGCCTAAAATTGCCGGGACGGGGGGAGAGGTCTAACTATGGCTACACCTTC
CASSLKLPGRGERSNYGYTF
>.|TRBJ2-7|TRBV14|.
TGTGCCAGCGGCCGGGCCGTAAACGAGCAGTACTTC
CASGRAVNEQYF
>few|TRBJ2-5|TRBV29-1|TRBD1
TGCAGCGTTGGACAGGGTACAGAGACCCAGTACTTC
CSVGQGTETQYF
>few|TRBJ1-2|TRBV28|TRBD1
TGTGCCAGCATGAAACCCAGCAGGGGGACCTATGGCTACACCTTC
CASMKPSRGTYGYTF
>.|TRBJ2-6|TRBV30|TRBD1
TGTGCCTGGAGGGGACAGCGGCCGACAAGAAAAAGCTCTGGGGCCAACGTCCTGACTTTC
CAWRGQRPTRKSSGANVLTF
>.|TRBJ2-6|TRBV7-9|.
TGTGCCAGCAGCTTAGGAAGCGCTGGGGCCAACGTCCTGACTTTC
CASSLGSAGANVLTF
>once|TRBJ2-3|TRBV12-3/TRBV12-4|.
TGTGCCAGCAGTATAGGTGGAGAAGATACGCAGTATTTT
CASSIGGEDTQYF
>.|TRBJ2-2|TRBV5-5|.
TGTGCCAGCGACAGGAGCAACACCGGGGAGCTGTTTTTT
CASDRSNTGELFF
>.|TRBJ1-1|TRBV7-2|.
TGTGCCAGCAGCTTAGCGCCAGCCAATGAAGCTTTCTTT
CASSLAPANEAFF
>few|TRBJ2-5|TRBV2|TRBD2
TGTGCCAGCAGTGAAGCGGGACTAGCGGAGGGGCAGTACTTC
CASSEAGLAEGQYF
>.|TRBJ2-1|TRBV28|TRBD2
TGTGCCAGCAGTTTCCCCGGGACTAATTACAATGAGCAGTTCTTC
CASSFPGTNYNEQFF
>.|TRBJ1-2|TRBV5-6|.
TGTGCCAGCAGCTTGGTCCGGAATGGCTACACCTTC
CASSLVRNGYTF